Listed below are T cell receptor beta chains from one sample, sequenced in a study of regulatory T cells in long-lasting Graves disease. TCRdb re-analysed the multiplex PCR reads in MiXCR, keeping a single row per CDR3 protein. In the table there are hundreds of thousands of distinct CDR3 sequences, around 21% of which are singletons. Material: peripheral blood mononuclear cells (PBMCs), obtained when the disease was refractory, from a patient treated with antithyroid drugs. These receptors originate from a female donor with Graves disease. The CDR3 runs from the conserved cysteine through the conserved F or W. Fields, in order: V gene, clone size, J gene, CDR3 protein. Clone size is given for some rows only: seen once, a few or many times, or a class if the clone is expanded.

V: TRBV10-3
size: many
J: TRBJ1-1
CDR3: CAISETRTGAMNTEAFF

V: TRBV27
size: many
J: TRBJ2-7
CDR3: CASSPRRESYEQYF

V: TRBV6-1
size: many
J: TRBJ1-2
CDR3: CASSTPRQGANYGYTF

V: TRBV6-2/TRBV6-3
size: few
J: TRBJ1-5
CDR3: CASTEGVRHVRFGQPQHF

V: TRBV28
size: many
J: TRBJ2-6
CDR3: CASSLWDRGVSGANVLTF

V: TRBV6-2/TRBV6-3
size: few
J: TRBJ2-7
CDR3: CASRTGESYEQYF

V: TRBV6-1
size: few
J: TRBJ1-2
CDR3: CASSLTGGRTGGYTF

V: TRBV4-3
size: once
J: TRBJ2-7
CDR3: CASSRGRVYEQYF

V: TRBV4-1
size: NA
J: TRBJ2-7
CDR3: CASSQDRGVTYEQYF

V: TRBV6-1
size: NA
J: TRBJ2-5
CDR3: CASTSNRKTQYF

V: TRBV10-2
size: NA
J: TRBJ2-2
CDR3: CATSRQGIGELFF

V: TRBV7-2
size: many
J: TRBJ2-7
CDR3: CASSLYAGFSYEQYF

V: TRBV7-6
size: NA
J: TRBJ2-7
CDR3: CASSLVQDSYEQYF

V: TRBV7-2
size: NA
J: TRBJ2-7
CDR3: CASSLEVASAQQYF

V: TRBV7-3
size: few
J: TRBJ2-7
CDR3: CASSPGAFGYEQYF

V: TRBV4-1
size: NA
J: TRBJ2-7
CDR3: CASSQDGARDYEQYF

V: TRBV9
size: NA
J: TRBJ2-3
CDR3: CASSFRGSGASTDTQYF

V: TRBV12-3/TRBV12-4
size: many
J: TRBJ2-7
CDR3: CASSVTGITYEQYF

V: TRBV7-7
size: few
J: TRBJ2-5
CDR3: CASSVGTSQETQYF

V: TRBV25-1
size: NA
J: TRBJ1-1
CDR3: CASSEYRGTEAFF

V: TRBV11-2
size: NA
J: TRBJ2-5
CDR3: CASSSQEASGIETQYF

V: TRBV7-2
size: few
J: TRBJ2-4
CDR3: CASSRGLAQGYIQYF

V: TRBV28
size: many
J: TRBJ2-7
CDR3: CASSFWDGSSYEQYF

V: TRBV13
size: NA
J: TRBJ2-7
CDR3: CASSLGGTAVEQYF

V: TRBV28
size: many
J: TRBJ1-1
CDR3: CASSLYLDEGEAFF

V: TRBV6-2/TRBV6-3
size: NA
J: TRBJ1-1
CDR3: CASSLGQGTGLDTEAFF

V: TRBV2
size: many
J: TRBJ2-1
CDR3: CASSVAGEGNEQFF

V: TRBV5-6
size: NA
J: TRBJ2-2
CDR3: CASSLAEGRRTGELFF

V: TRBV7-2
size: many
J: TRBJ2-5
CDR3: CASSLGEAGVHRETQYF

V: TRBV6-1
size: many
J: TRBJ2-7
CDR3: CASNIGQGAHEQYF

V: TRBV20-1
size: few
J: TRBJ2-7
CDR3: CSARDTTGGNYEQYF

V: TRBV20-1
size: NA
J: TRBJ1-2
CDR3: CSASRELSTANYGYTF

V: TRBV7-9
size: few
J: TRBJ2-5
CDR3: CASSSGASGSHQETQYF

V: TRBV3-1
size: NA
J: TRBJ2-4
CDR3: CASSQAGLAVAKNIQYF

V: TRBV12-3/TRBV12-4
size: many
J: TRBJ1-5
CDR3: CASSMTGMGQPQHF

V: TRBV27
size: NA
J: TRBJ1-1
CDR3: CASSFGGISEAFF

V: TRBV20-1
size: NA
J: TRBJ2-7
CDR3: CSASNLAGSYEQYF

V: TRBV7-2
size: NA
J: TRBJ1-6
CDR3: CASSPKDRRGNSPLHF

V: TRBV29-1
size: NA
J: TRBJ1-1
CDR3: CSVTGDTEAFF

V: TRBV30
size: few
J: TRBJ2-7
CDR3: CAWSSRDEQYF

V: TRBV20-1
size: NA
J: TRBJ2-7
CDR3: CSARDPAGGPYEQYF

V: TRBV5-1
size: NA
J: TRBJ2-5
CDR3: CASSVAGVETQYF

V: TRBV29-1
size: few
J: TRBJ2-7
CDR3: CSVEGGWGYEQYF

V: TRBV7-9
size: many
J: TRBJ1-2
CDR3: CATSGLRNYGYTF

V: TRBV28
size: NA
J: TRBJ1-3
CDR3: CASSLRDRVIGNTIYF

V: TRBV20-1
size: many
J: TRBJ2-7
CDR3: CSAHRAGQSYEQYF

V: TRBV28
size: NA
J: TRBJ2-5
CDR3: CASSPETSGSETQYF

V: TRBV20-1
size: NA
J: TRBJ1-1
CDR3: CSASQNRDRRVLHPLWAFF

V: TRBV5-1
size: many
J: TRBJ2-7
CDR3: CASSLVTGFPQDSKQYF

V: TRBV7-9
size: few
J: TRBJ1-2
CDR3: CASSLDLGQGSVVAGYTF

V: TRBV6-1
size: NA
J: TRBJ2-2
CDR3: CASSSRILTGELFF

V: TRBV6-1
size: NA
J: TRBJ1-3
CDR3: CASSADRDRGNTIYF

V: TRBV5-1
size: NA
J: TRBJ2-2
CDR3: CASSFVTGARTGELFF

V: TRBV7-2
size: few
J: TRBJ2-7
CDR3: CASSPRRTGENYEQYF